These T cell receptor beta chains were read from a single sample in a study of OX40 agonist ivuxolimab in advanced cancers. Sequencing used immunoSEQ multiplex PCR; TCRdb keeps in-frame clones, though not all of them. The sample lists about 59,000 clones, roughly 83% seen once, with about 0.75% in the top ten. The source material was CD4+ or CD8+ T cells sorted from blood, sampled in a trial of the OX40 agonist ivuxolimab. The receptor set was obtained from an adult with an advanced solid tumor such as melanoma, head and neck, liver or kidney cancer. Each CDR3 is given without its conserved first and last residue.

length	V	CDR3
11	TRBV5-4	ASSLRDSPNRA
14	TRBV5-6	ASSLFSTGISAGYT
10	TRBV2	ASRGGGETQY
14	TRBV2	ASRAGLAGGGDTQY
13	TRBV4-1	ASSRRDSGTGELF
11	TRBV27	ASRSRGTGELF
12	TRBV5-1	ASSLGTGGNTIY
14	TRBV5-1	ASSPVAGDVWDEQF
11	TRBV11-2	ASSLERETEAF
12	TRBV5-4	ASSQGRGNTEAF
13	TRBV19	ATRVQGGSNQPQH
11	TRBV18	ASSPPGRAELF
13	TRBV5-4	ASSPQRGNYNEQF
12	TRBV6-1	ASSSPERNNVLT
10	TRBV30	AGEATNEKLF
12	TRBV4-1	ASSHWARNTEAF
13	TRBV11-2	ASSARQGGREKLF
13	TRBV5-1	ASSLRGANTGELF
13	TRBV6-6	ASSYIQGFNEKLF
12	TRBV6-4	ASSVVPGNNEQF
12	TRBV10-3	AISESGGGEKLF
11	TRBV5-1	ASSLTGPGELF
11	TRBV11-1	ASSRGSTDTQY
13	TRBV5-1	ASSPRAFSGNTIY
11	TRBV19	ASKGEGNQPQH
11	TRBV7-2	ASSFGAGETQY
16	TRBV13	ASSLGQGQSSYNSPLH
10	TRBV11-3	ASSRGYSEQF
9	TRBV20-1	SARLRGIAF
11	TRBV28	ASSLGQYQPQH
12	TRBV7-9	ASSISDWRETQY
12	TRBV5-4	ASSLVGSSDTQY
12	TRBV19	ASSTPGQGDTIY
14	TRBV5-3	ARSLPGLAVDNEQF